This TCR beta chain was observed in a study of T cells in Graves' hyperthyroidism and ophthalmopathy. As concerns this clonotype: Its antigen is unidentified.

Study-wide results and caveats: Blood shared most expanded thyroid clonotypes above 0.001.

The length of the CDR3 is 14 residues. V was trimmed by 10 bases and J by 8 bases, leaving 23 bases between them. The germline gives CDR1 MNHGY, CDR2 SAAAGT. The source material, RNA transcripts, was used to amplify TCR beta CDR3 regions. First-round RT-PCR of the TCR CDR3 relied on the HTBI primer set. TCRdb reprocessed the multiplex PCR reads with MiXCR, giving one entry per CDR3 protein. The repertoire consists of about 700,000 distinct CDR3 sequences, with 45% occurring once and the leading ten covering under 8.5%. The sequencing input was peripheral blood or thyroid tissue (not recorded which). This clonotype was sampled from an adult man with Graves' disease, either hyperthyroidism or ophthalmopathy (not recorded which). The rearrangement links TRBV6-8 to TRBJ1-2; D unresolved. The CDR3 region is CATSEPAATGGYTF. In DNA, the CDR3 is TGTGCCACCAGCGAACCGGCTGCGACTGGAGGCTACACCTTC.